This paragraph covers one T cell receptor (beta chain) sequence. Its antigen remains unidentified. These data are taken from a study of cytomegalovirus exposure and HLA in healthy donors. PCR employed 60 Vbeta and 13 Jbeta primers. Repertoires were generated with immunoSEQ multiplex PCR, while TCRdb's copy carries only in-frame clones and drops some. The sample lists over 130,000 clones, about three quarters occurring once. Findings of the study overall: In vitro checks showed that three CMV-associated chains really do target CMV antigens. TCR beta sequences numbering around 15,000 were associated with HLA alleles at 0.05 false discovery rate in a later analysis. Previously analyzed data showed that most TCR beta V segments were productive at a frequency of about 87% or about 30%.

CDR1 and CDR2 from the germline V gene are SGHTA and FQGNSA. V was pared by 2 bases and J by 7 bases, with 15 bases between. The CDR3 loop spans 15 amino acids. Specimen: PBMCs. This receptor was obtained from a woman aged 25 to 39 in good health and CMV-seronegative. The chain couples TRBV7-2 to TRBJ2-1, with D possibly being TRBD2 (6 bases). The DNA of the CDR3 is TGTGCCAGCAGCTTAAAGGAGCGGGCTGAGAATGAGCAGTTCTTC. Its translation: CASSLKERAENEQFF. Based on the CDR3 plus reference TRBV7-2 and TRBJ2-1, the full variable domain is GAGVSQSPSNKVTEKGKDVELRCDPISGHTALYWYRQSLGQGLEFLIYFQGNSAPDKSGLPSDRFSAERTGGSVSTLTIQRTQQEDSAVYLCASSLKERAENEQFFGPGTRLTVL.